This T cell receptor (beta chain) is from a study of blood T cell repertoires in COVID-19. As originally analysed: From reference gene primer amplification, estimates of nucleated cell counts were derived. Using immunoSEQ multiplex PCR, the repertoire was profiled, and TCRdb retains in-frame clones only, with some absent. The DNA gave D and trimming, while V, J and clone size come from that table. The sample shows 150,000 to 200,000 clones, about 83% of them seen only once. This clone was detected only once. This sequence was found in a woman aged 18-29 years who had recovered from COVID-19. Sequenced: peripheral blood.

The CDR3 here is CASSNTGTGRNTQYF. The CDR3 DNA follows: TGTGCCAGCAGCAACACCGGGACAGGGCGAAATACGCAGTATTTT. The genes are TRBV14 and TRBJ2-3; 9 bases align to TRBD1. Trimming removed 5 bases from V and 7 bases from J; junction bases left unmatched: 10. In germline, CDR1 is SGHDN, CDR2 FVKESK. The CDR3 length is 15 residues.